This TCR beta chain was recorded in a study of blood T cell repertoires in COVID-19. The repertoire was sequenced with immunoSEQ multiplex PCR; TCRdb's copy has only in-frame clones and lacks some. Found here are hundreds of thousands of clones, approximately 84% of them singletons; the top ten hold less than 4.5%. This TCR was sampled from a man over 45 with acute or convalescent COVID-19. The specimen was peripheral blood.

The CDR3 region is CAWSMQGYQPQHF. The CDR3 nucleotides read TGTGCCTGGAGTATGCAGGGATATCAGCCCCAGCATTTT. The genes are TRBV30 and TRBJ1-5; the D gene is possibly TRBD1 (5 bases). V gave up 2 bases and J gave up 5 bases, with 10 bases separating them. Germline V gene data show CDR1 as GTSNPN and CDR2 as SVGIG (reference sequence). The CDR3 contains 13 residues.